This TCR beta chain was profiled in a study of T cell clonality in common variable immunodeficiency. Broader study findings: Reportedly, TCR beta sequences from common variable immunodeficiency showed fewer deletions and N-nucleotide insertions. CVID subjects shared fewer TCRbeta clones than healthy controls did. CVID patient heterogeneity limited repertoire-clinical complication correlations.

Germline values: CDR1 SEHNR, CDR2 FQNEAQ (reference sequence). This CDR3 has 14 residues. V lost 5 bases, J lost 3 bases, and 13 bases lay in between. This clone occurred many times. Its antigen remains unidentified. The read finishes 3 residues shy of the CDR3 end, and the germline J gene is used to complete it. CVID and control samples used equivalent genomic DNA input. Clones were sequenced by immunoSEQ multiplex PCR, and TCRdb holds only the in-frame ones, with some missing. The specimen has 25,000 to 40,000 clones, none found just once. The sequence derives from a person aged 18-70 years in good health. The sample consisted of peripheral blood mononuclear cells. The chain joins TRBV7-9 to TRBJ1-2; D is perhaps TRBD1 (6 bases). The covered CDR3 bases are TGTGCCAGCAGCGGAACAGGGCGGGACTATGGC. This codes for CASSGTGRDYG. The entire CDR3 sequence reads CASSGTGRDYGYTF.